The 22 T cell receptor beta chains below all came from one sample that was sequenced in a study of blood T cells in healthy people across ages. The use of a sample-barcoded 5' primer and a J-beta primer mix characterized a second PCR of roughly 6 to 11 cycles. TCRdb passed the 5' RACE reads through MiXCR, listing each CDR3 protein once. In the table there are approximately 900,000 distinct CDR3 sequences, about 29% of which are singletons. These records were also assigned to another study, of T cells of mothers and their children.

The material sequenced was blood. These receptors were collected from a woman in her forties in good health.

This clonotype was detected only once. The rearrangement links TRBV20-1 to TRBJ2-4; unclear D gene. The germline V gene has CDR1 DFQATT and CDR2 SNEGSKA (reference sequence). V lost 7 bases, J lost 0 bases, and 16 bases lay in between. The CDR3 is 15 residues long. CDR3 coding DNA: TGCAGTGTACCGATGGTGGTATTAGCCAAAAACATTCAGTACTTC. Amino acids: CSVPMVVLAKNIQYF.

In this sample, this clonotype turned up a few times. This chain links TRBV10-2 with TRBJ2-7; the match to TRBD2 covers 11 bases. From germline, CDR1 is WSHSY and CDR2 SAAADI. The CDR3 covers 17 residues. Trimming at V came to 3 bases and at J to 1 base, leaving 8 bases not matched to a gene. The CDR3 spells CASSDPSSSGGSYEQYF. Here the CDR3 DNA reads TGCGCCAGCAGTGACCCCTCGTCTAGCGGGGGGTCCTACGAGCAGTACTTC.

Only a few counts were recorded for this clonotype. Germline is not matched at one junction end, which may reflect a read error. V usage is TRBV7-9 and J usage is TRBJ2-5, with D perhaps matching TRBD1 (7 bases). The CDR3 has 14 amino acids. CDR1 is SEHNR and CDR2 is FQNEAQ in the germline V gene (reference sequence). CDR3 DNA: TGTACCAGCAGCTTCGGACAGGCGGGGGAGACCCAGTACTTC. As protein: CTSSFGQAGETQYF.

This clonotype was observed at least ten times. CDR3 nucleotide sequence: TGTGCCAGCAGTTCACGGGACAGGGGATCCTATGGCTACACCTTC. It is translated as CASSSRDRGSYGYTF. The chain joins TRBV12-3 or TRBV12-4 to TRBJ1-2; 10 nucleotides agree with TRBD1. V was clipped by 4 bases and J by 4 bases; unmatched bases: 6. The CDR3 is made up of 15 amino acids.

V is TRBV11-2 and J is TRBJ2-5; TRBD2 is a possible D gene (5 bases). Germline V gene data show CDR1 as SGHAT and CDR2 as FQNNGV. The CDR3 sequence is 13 residues long. V dropped 6 bases and J dropped 5 bases, with 13 bases sitting between them. In nucleotides, the CDR3 is TGTGCCAGCAGACAGCACGAGGGTGAGACCCAGTACTTC. Protein: CASRQHEGETQYF.

As to this clonotype: A clone one base away is much larger, so this may be a read error. V and J are TRBV5-1 and TRBJ2-5; 12 bases agree with TRBD2. Trimming removed 3 bases from V and 5 bases from J; junction bases left unmatched: 8. Germline loops: CDR1 SGHRS, CDR2 YFSETQ. The CDR3 runs to 16 residues. The CDR3 region has the DNA TGCGCCAGCAGCTCTCTAGCGGGGGGGTCGAGGGAGACCCAGTACTTC. It yields the protein CASSSLAGGSRETQYF. Full variable domain (rest looked up from reference TRBV5-1 and TRBJ2-5): KAGVTQTPRYLIKTRGQQVTLSCSPISGHRSVSWYQQTPGQGLQFLFEYFSETQRNKGNFPGRFSGRQFSNSRSEMNVSTLELGDSALYLCASSSLAGGSRETQYFGPGTRLLVL.

As for this clonotype: A read error is possible here, since a much larger clone lies one base away. In nucleotides, the CDR3 is TGTGCCAGCAACCCCCCGGGGGACACCACAGATACGCAGTATTTT. Translating gives CASNPPGDTTDTQYF. The chain uses TRBV9 and TRBJ2-3; D tentatively reads TRBD1 or TRBD2 (6 bases each). The germline CDR1 and CDR2 sequences are SGDLS and YYNGEE. Trimming removed 6 bases from V and 2 bases from J, with 16 bases in between. The CDR3 has 15 amino acids.

This clonotype occurred a few times. The V and J genes are TRBV6-5 and TRBJ1-4; maybe TRBD1 (5 bases). V lost 2 bases and J lost 7, with 17 bases in between. From germline, CDR1 is MNHEY and CDR2 SVGAGI. CDR3 length equals 16 residues. The CDR3 loop reads CASSYDLGGIGEKLFF. The DNA for the CDR3 is TGTGCCAGCAGTTACGATCTGGGGGGTATAGGTGAAAAACTGTTTTTT.

This chain connects TRBV7-8 to TRBJ2-5; 12 bases fit TRBD2. The CDR3 has 17 residues. The J segment lost 5 bases and the V segment lost 1 base, leaving 8 bases of the junction unmatched. Germline-derived CDR1 and CDR2 are SGHVS and FQNEAQ. CDR3 DNA sequence: TGTGCCAGCAGCTTAGATCTAGCGGGGGGGATTCCGGAGACCCAGTACTTC. It translates to CASSLDLAGGIPETQYF.

The chain carries TRBV30 and TRBJ1-6; weak D call: TRBD1 (6 bases). CDR1 and CDR2 (germline): GTSNPN, SVGIG (reference sequence). The CDR3 loop spans 15 amino acids. Trimming removed 1 base at V and 3 bases at J, with 10 bases between. CDR3 DNA: TGTGCCTGGAGTGGGACAGCTAACTATAATTCACCCCTCCACTTT. It translates to CAWSGTANYNSPLHF.

The table lists this clonotype with a few counts. The chain carries TRBV9 and TRBJ2-4; possibly TRBD2 for D (7 bases). The CDR3 spans 15 residues. Deletions cut 4 bases from V and 13 bases from J, with 24 bases between. CDR1 and CDR2 (germline): SGDLS, YYNGEE. CDR3 DNA sequence: TGTGCCAGCAGCCCCACGGCGGGGGCCTACAATGAGCAGTACTTC. It encodes CASSPTAGAYNEQYF.

This clonotype appeared a few times. Mismatch with germline at one junction end may stem from a read error. Written as DNA, the CDR3 is TGTGCTAGCAGCTCGCAACAGGGGTCCGGGGAGCTGTTTTTT. Its translation is CASSSQQGSGELFF. The chain joins TRBV7-7 to TRBJ2-2; 7 bases are a match to TRBD1. The germline gives CDR1 SSHAT, CDR2 FNYEAQ (reference sequence). CDR3 length: 14 amino acids.

The chain is built from TRBV28 and TRBJ1-6; no firm D call. CDR3 length equals 14 residues. CDR1 and CDR2 (germline): MDHEN, SYDVKM. V lost 6 bases and J lost 7, with 13 bases in between. CDR3 sequence: CASRIQLGNSPLHF. CDR3 coding DNA: TGTGCCAGCAGAATACAGTTGGGGAATTCACCCCTCCACTTT.

A few counts support this clonotype. The rearrangement joins TRBV7-2 to TRBJ2-3, with TRBD2 matching over 11 bases. The CDR3 has 17 residues. Germline assignment: CDR1 SGHTA and CDR2 FQGNSA. J lost 4 bases, V lost 5 bases, and 11 bases had no gene match. The DNA of the CDR3 is TGTGCCAGCAGCCCATCATTAGCGGGGGGGATGTCAGATACGCAGTATTTT. Residues: CASSPSLAGGMSDTQYF.

This clonotype was observed at least ten times. The chain uses TRBV7-2 and TRBJ1-2, with D perhaps TRBD1 (5 bases). V was trimmed by 5 bases and J by 7 bases, leaving 17 bases between them. This CDR3 is built from 14 residues. Germline CDR1 SGHTA, CDR2 FQGNSA. The CDR3 sequence: CASSPVGQGGGYTF. CDR3 DNA sequence: TGTGCCAGCAGCCCCGTGGGGCAGGGCGGTGGCTACACCTTC. The whole variable domain, remainder taken from reference TRBV7-2 and TRBJ1-2, is GAGVSQSPSNKVTEKGKDVELRCDPISGHTALYWYRQSLGQGLEFLIYFQGNSAPDKSGLPSDRFSAERTGGSVSTLTIQRTQQEDSAVYLCASSPVGQGGGYTFGSGTRLTVV.

This clonotype was recorded at least ten times. The CDR3 region is CASSLIGYYGYTF. For the CDR3, the DNA is TGTGCCAGCAGCTTAATAGGCTACTATGGCTACACCTTC. V is TRBV11-2 and J is TRBJ1-2; D is undetermined. This CDR3 spans 13 amino acids. Germline lookup yields CDR1 SGHAT and CDR2 FQNNGV. Trimming left V 2 bases short and J 3 bases short, with 7 bases between.

The genes are TRBV20-1 and TRBJ1-5; D not resolved. Germline CDR1 is DFQATT and CDR2 is SNEGSKA (reference sequence). This CDR3 contains 16 residues. Trimming took 1 base from V and 3 from J, leaving 16 bases between them. The CDR3 region has the DNA TGCAGTGCTAGAGGTGTTGGGTGGCAGTACAATCAGCCCCAGCATTTT. The encoded protein is CSARGVGWQYNQPQHF.

Only one count was recorded for this clonotype. A much larger clone lies one base from this, so it may be a read error. This chain connects TRBV5-1 to TRBJ1-1; D might be TRBD1 (6 bases). The germline CDR1 and CDR2 sequences are SGHRS and YFSETQ. The CDR3 extends over 16 amino acids. The CDR3 spells CVSSRLGQTMNTEAFF. As DNA, the CDR3 is TGCGTCAGCAGCCGTCTCGGACAGACCATGAACACTGAAGCTTTCTTT.

A note on this clonotype: Just one base apart from a much larger clone, this may be a read error. This chain uses TRBV7-9 with TRBJ2-7; unclear D gene. The CDR3 spans 15 residues. CDR1 and CDR2 from the germline V gene are SEHNR and FQNEAQ (reference sequence). V was shortened by 0 bases and J by 9 bases, with 18 bases between the two germline ends. The chain's CDR3 is CASSLASVNRNGQYF. CDR3 nucleotide sequence: TGTGCCAGCAGCTTAGCTTCGGTTAACCGGAACGGGCAGTACTTC.

DNA of the CDR3: TGTGCCATCAGTGAGACGGGCAAGGGGGTTTTTGGATCCGGGGAGCTGTTTTTT. Translation: CAISETGKGVFGSGELFF. This chain joins TRBV10-3 and TRBJ2-2; D perhaps matches TRBD1 (6 bases). V lost 2 bases and J lost 6, with 22 bases in between. The CDR3 is made up of 18 amino acids. Germline lookup yields CDR1 ENHRY and CDR2 SYGVKD.

The chain is built from TRBV12-3 or TRBV12-4 and TRBJ2-4; 7 nucleotides match TRBD1. The J call is uncertain, as TRBJ2-7 better fits the DNA end. The CDR3 has 15 residues. Written as DNA, the CDR3 is TGTGCCAGCAGATCCGGGACAGAACTAACCTACGAGCAGTACTTC. This gives the protein CASRSGTELTYEQYF.

This clonotype occurred many times. The rearrangement uses TRBV4-2 and TRBJ2-5, with TRBD2 as a possible D gene (6 bases). The germline V and J ends were trimmed by 0 bases and 1 base, with 9 bases remaining between them. This CDR3 contains 15 residues. Germline V gene lookup returns CDR1 LGHNA and CDR2 YNFKEQ. CDR3 in amino acids: CASSQEKGGQETQYF. The CDR3 DNA reads as TGTGCCAGCAGCCAAGAAAAGGGAGGCCAAGAGACCCAGTACTTC.